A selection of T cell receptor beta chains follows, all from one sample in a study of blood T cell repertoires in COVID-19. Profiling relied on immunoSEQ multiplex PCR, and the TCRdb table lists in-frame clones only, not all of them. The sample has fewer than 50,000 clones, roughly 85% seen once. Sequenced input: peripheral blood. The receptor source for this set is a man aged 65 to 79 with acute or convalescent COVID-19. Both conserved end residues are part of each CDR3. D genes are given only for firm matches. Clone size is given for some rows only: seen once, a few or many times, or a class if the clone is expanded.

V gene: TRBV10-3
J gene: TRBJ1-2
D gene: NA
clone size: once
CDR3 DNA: TGTGCCGCATCACAAGAGAAGGGGCCGAACTATGGCTACACCTTC
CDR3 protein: CAASQEKGPNYGYTF

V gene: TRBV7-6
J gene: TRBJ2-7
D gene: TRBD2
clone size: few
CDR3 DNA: TGTGCCAGCAGTGTCCGTAGCGGGAGATCAGGGGAGCAGTACTTC
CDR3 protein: CASSVRSGRSGEQYF

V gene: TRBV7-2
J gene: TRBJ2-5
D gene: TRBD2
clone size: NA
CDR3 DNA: TGTGCCAGCAGCTTAGCAGGGGTAGCGGGGGCCCAGTACTTC
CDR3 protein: CASSLAGVAGAQYF

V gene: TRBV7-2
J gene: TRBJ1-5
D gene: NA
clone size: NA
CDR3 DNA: TGTGCCAGCAGCGCTAGTAATTACAATCAGCCCCAGCATTTT
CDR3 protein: CASSASNYNQPQHF

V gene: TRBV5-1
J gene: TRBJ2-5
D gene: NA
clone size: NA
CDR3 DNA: TGCGCCAGCAGCTCAACCCCGACTGCGTCGGAGACCCAGTACTTC
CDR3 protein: CASSSTPTASETQYF

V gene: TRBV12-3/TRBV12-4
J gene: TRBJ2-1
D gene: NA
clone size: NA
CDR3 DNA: TGTGCCAGCAGTTTAGGTAGCTACAATGAGCAGTTCTTC
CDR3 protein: CASSLGSYNEQFF

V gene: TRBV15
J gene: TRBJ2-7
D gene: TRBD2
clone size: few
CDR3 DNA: TGTGCCACCAGCAGAGGTCCGGAGCGGGAGATCTACGAGCAGTACTTC
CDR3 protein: CATSRGPEREIYEQYF

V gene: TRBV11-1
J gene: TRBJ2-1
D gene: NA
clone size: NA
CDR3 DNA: TGTGCCAGCAGCGTCCTAAATGAGCAGTTCTTC
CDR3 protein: CASSVLNEQFF

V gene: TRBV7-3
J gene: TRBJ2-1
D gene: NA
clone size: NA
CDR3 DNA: TGTGCCAGCAGCCCCTCGGGGAGCTCCTACAATGAGCAGTTCTTC
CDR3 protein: CASSPSGSSYNEQFF

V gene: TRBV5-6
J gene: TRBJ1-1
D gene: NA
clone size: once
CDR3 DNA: TGTGCCAGCAGCTTGGACAGGGCAAGTGAAGCTTTCTTT
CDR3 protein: CASSLDRASEAFF

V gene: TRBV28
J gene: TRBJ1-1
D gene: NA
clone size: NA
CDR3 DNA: TGTGCCAGCACTTTGAACACTGAAGCTTTCTTT
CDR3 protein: CASTLNTEAFF

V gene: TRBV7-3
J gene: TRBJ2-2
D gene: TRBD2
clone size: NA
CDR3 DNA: TGTGCCAGCAGCTCTTCTAGCGGGGGGACCGGGGAGCTGTTTTTT
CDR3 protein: CASSSSSGGTGELFF

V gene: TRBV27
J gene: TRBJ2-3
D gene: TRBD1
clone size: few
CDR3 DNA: TGTGCCAGCAGTTTGACAGGGGGTCCCGATACGCAGTATTTT
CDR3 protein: CASSLTGGPDTQYF

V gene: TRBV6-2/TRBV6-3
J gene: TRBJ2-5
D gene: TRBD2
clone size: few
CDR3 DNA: TGTGCCAGCAGCCTGGGACTAGCGAGCCGAGGGGAGACCCAGTACTTC
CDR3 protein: CASSLGLASRGETQYF

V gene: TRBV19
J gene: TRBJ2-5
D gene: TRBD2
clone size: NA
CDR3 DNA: TGTGCCAGTTCTAGCGGGAGGGATCAAGAGACCCAGTACTTC
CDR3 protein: CASSSGRDQETQYF

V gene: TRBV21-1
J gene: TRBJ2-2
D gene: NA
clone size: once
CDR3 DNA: TGTGCCAGCAGCCCCCCGGGGGGGGGAGACACCGGGGAGCTGTTTTTT
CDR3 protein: CASSPPGGGDTGELFF

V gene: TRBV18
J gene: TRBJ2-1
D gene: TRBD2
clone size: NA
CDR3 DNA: TGTGCCAGCTCACCAAGGGCGGGGGGGACGGTTTTTGTGCATGAGCAGTTCTTC
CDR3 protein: CASSPRAGGTVFVHEQFF

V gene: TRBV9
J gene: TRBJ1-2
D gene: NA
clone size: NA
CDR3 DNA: TGTGCCAGCAGCGAGAACAGGGACCGGAGTGGCTACACCTTC
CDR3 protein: CASSENRDRSGYTF

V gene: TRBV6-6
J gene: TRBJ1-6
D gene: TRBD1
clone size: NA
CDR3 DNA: TGTGCCAGCAGTTACACCACAGGGGGCCGTTCACCCCTCCACTTT
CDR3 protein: CASSYTTGGRSPLHF

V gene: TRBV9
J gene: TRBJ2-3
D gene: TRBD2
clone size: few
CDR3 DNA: TGTGCCAGCAGCGTAGAAGCGGGAGAGTCCCAAGATACGCAGTATTTT
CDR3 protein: CASSVEAGESQDTQYF

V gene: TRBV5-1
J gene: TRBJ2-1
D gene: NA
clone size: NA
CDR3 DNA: TGCGCCAGCAGCCTAGCACAGAACGAGCAGTTCTTC
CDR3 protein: CASSLAQNEQFF

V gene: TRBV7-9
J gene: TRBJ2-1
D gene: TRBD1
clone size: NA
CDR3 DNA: TGTGCCAGCAGCTTCGCCGGGACAGGGTCCTACAATGAGCAGTTCTTC
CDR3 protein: CASSFAGTGSYNEQFF

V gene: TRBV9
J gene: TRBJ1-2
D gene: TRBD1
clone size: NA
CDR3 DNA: TGTGCCAGCACCCGGGACAGCCGTTTGGATGGCTACACCTTC
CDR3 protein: CASTRDSRLDGYTF

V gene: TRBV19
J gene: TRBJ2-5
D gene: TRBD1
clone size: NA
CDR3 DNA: TGTGCCAGTAGTATCAACGACAGGGATTGGGAGACCCAGTACTTC
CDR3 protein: CASSINDRDWETQYF

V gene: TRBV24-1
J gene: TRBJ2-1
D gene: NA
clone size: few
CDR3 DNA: TGTGCCACCAGTGACGCCAGGACTACCTACAATGAGCAGTTCTTC
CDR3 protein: CATSDARTTYNEQFF

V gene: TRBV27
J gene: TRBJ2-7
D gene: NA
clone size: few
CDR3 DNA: TGTGCCAGCAGTTTATGGAAACAGGGCTACGAGCAGTACTTC
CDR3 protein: CASSLWKQGYEQYF

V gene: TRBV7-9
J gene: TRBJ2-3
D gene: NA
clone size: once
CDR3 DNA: TGTGCCAGCAGCCCGGGCGGCGGGGCCACAGATACGCAGTATTTT
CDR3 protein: CASSPGGGATDTQYF

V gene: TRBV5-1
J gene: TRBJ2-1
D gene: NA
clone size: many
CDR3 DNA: TGCGCCAGCAGCCAGGAGGCAACAGGGTCTGAGGATGAGCAGTTCTTC
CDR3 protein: CASSQEATGSEDEQFF

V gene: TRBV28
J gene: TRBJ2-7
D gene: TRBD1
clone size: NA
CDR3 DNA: TGTGCCAGCAGGGGACAGGGGTCCTACGAGCAGTACTTC
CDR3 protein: CASRGQGSYEQYF

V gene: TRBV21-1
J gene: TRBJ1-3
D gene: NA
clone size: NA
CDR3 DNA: TGTGCCAGCAGCCGGACAGGGGGCGAGAGAAACACCATATATTTT
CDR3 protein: CASSRTGGERNTIYF

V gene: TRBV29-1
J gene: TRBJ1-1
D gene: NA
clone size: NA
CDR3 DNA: TGCAGCGGCATCCTCGTGGGACAGAACACTGAAGCTTTCTTT
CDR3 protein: CSGILVGQNTEAFF

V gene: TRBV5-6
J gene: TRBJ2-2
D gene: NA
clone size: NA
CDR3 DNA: TGTGCCAGCAGCTTTGGGGTCCACCGGGGCGGGGAGCTGTTTTTT
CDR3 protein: CASSFGVHRGGELFF

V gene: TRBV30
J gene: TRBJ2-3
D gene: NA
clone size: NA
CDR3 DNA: TGTGCCTGGGGACCCGCAGATACGCAGTATTTT
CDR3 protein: CAWGPADTQYF

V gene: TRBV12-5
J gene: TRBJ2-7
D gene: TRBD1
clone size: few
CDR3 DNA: TGTGCTAGTGGTTTGGCCGGGACAGGGAACTTCTACGAGCAGTACTTC
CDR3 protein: CASGLAGTGNFYEQYF

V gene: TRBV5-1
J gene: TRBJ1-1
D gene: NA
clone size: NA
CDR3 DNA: TGCGCCAGCAGCACTGACCTGGGAGGGTACACTGAAGCTTTCTTT
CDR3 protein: CASSTDLGGYTEAFF

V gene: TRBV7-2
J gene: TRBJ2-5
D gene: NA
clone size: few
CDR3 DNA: TGTGCCAGCAGCGACCGACTGAGCGCAGAGACCCAGTACTTC
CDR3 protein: CASSDRLSAETQYF

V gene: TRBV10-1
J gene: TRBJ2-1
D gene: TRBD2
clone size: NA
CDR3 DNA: TGCGCCAGCAGTGAGAGACTAGCGGGGGGTGAGCAGTTCTTC
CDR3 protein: CASSERLAGGEQFF

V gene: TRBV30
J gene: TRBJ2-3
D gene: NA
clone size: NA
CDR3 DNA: TGTGCCTGGCGCCCGGGCACAGATACGCAGTATTTT
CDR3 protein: CAWRPGTDTQYF

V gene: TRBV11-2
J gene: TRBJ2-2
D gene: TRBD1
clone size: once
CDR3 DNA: TGTGCCAGCAGCAACGACAGGGTCGGGGAGCTGTTTTTT
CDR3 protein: CASSNDRVGELFF

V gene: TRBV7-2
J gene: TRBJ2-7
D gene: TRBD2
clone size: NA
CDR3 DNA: TGTGCCAGCAGCTTAGAAGGCGGGAGGAATTACGAGCAGTACTTC
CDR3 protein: CASSLEGGRNYEQYF

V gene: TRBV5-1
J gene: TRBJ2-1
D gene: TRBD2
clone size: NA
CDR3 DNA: TGCGCCAGCAGCCCCGGGGGGGAGTTCAACAATGAGCAGTTCTTC
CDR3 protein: CASSPGGEFNNEQFF

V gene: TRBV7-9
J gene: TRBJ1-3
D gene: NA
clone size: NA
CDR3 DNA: TGTGCCAGCAGCTTACTCGCAGGATCTGGAAACACCATATATTTT
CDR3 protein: CASSLLAGSGNTIYF

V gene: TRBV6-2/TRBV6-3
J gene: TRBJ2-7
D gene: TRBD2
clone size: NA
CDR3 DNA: TGTGCCAGCAGTTACTCCCTAGCGGGAGATTTGCAGTACTTC
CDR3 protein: CASSYSLAGDLQYF

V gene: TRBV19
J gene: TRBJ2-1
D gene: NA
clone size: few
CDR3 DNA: TGTGCCAGTAGTCCCCCAGGGGCTGAGCAGTTCTTC
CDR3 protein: CASSPPGAEQFF

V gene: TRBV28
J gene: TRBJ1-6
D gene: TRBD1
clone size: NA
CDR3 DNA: TGTGCCAGCAGGGCGGGACAGGGTAACTCACCCCTCCACTTT
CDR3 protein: CASRAGQGNSPLHF

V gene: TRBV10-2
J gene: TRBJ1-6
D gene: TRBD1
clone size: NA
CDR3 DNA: TGCGCCAGCAGTACCGACAGGGATTCACCCCTCCACTTT
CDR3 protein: CASSTDRDSPLHF

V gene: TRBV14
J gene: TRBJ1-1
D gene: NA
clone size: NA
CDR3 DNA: TGTGCCAGCAGCCCCAGACAGATGAACACTGAAGCTTTCTTT
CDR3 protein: CASSPRQMNTEAFF

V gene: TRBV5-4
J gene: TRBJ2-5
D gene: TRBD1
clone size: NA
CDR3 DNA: TGTGCCAGCACGGCCCGAACAGGGGGTCAAGAGACCCAGTACTTC
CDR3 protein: CASTARTGGQETQYF

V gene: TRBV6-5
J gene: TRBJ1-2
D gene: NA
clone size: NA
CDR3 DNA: TGTGCCAGCAACCCCGAGGGGGAGGGCTACACCTTC
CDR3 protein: CASNPEGEGYTF

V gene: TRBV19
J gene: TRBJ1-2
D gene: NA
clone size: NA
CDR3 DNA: TGTGCCACGAGCCCGAGCCGAGCTAACTATGGCTACACCTTC
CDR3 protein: CATSPSRANYGYTF

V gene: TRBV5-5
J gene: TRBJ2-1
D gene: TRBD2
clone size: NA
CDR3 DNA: TGTGCCAGCAGCTTGGTGGATGGGACTAGCGGGAGGAGTGAGCAGTTCTTC
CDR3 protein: CASSLVDGTSGRSEQFF